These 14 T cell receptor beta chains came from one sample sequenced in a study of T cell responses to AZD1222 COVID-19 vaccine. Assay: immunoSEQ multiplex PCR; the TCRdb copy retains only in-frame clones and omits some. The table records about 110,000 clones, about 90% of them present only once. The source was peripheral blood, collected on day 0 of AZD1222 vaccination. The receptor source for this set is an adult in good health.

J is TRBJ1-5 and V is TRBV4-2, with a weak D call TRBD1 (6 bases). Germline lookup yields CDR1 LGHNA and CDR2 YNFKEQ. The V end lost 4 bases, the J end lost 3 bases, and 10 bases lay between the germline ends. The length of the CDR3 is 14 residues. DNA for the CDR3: TGTGCCAGCAGCCCGGACAGCCTCAATCAGCCCCAGCATTTT. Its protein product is CASSPDSLNQPQHF.

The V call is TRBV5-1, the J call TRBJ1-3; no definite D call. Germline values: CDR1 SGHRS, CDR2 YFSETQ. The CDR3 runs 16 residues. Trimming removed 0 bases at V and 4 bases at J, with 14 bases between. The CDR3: CASSLVPDHYGNTIYF. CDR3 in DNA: TGCGCCAGCAGCTTGGTTCCGGACCACTACGGAAACACCATATATTTT.

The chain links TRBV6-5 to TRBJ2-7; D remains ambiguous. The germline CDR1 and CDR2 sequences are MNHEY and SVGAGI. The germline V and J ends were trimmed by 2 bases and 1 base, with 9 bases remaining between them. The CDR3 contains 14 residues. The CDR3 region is CASSYGSRSYEQYF. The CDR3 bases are TGTGCCAGCAGTTACGGCAGTAGGTCCTACGAGCAGTACTTC.

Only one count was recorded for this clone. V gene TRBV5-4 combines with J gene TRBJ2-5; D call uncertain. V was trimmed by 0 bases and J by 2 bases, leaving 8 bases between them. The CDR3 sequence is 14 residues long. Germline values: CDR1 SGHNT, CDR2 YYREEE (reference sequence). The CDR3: CASSLARLQETQYF. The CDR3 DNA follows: TGTGCCAGCAGCTTGGCGCGGTTACAAGAGACCCAGTACTTC.

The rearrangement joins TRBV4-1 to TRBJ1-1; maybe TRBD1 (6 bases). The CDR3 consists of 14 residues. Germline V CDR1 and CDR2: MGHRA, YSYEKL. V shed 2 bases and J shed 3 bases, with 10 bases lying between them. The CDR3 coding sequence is TGCGCCAGCAGCCAACCACAGGGATACACTGAAGCTTTCTTT. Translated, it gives CASSQPQGYTEAFF.

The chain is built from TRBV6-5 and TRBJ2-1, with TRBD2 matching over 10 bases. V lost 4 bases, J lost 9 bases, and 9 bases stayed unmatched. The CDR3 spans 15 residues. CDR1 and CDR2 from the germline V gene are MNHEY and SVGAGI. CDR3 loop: CASSFVGLATFEQFF. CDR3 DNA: TGTGCCAGCAGTTTTGTGGGACTAGCGACATTTGAGCAGTTCTTC.

This chain's CDR3 is CASSERGDVGTEAFF. CDR3 bases: TGTGCCAGCAGTGAGCGGGGGGATGTGGGCACTGAAGCTTTCTTT. The chain combines TRBV6-1 with TRBJ1-1, with D maybe TRBD1 (5 bases). The CDR3 covers 15 residues. Germline V gene data show CDR1 as MNHNS and CDR2 as SASEGT. Between the trimmed V and J ends, which lost 3 bases and 4 bases, there was a span of 15 bases.

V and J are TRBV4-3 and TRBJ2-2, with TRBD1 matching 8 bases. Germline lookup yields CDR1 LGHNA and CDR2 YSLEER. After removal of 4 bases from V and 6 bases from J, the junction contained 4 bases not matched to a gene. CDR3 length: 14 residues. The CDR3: CASSRDRWAGELFF. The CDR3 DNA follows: TGCGCCAGCAGCCGGGACAGGTGGGCCGGGGAGCTGTTTTTT.

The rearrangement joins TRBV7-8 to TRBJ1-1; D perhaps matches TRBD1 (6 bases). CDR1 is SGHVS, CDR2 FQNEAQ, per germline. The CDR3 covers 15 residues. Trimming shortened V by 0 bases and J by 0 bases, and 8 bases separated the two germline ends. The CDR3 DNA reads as TGTGCCAGCAGCTTAGCGCAGGGGATGAACACTGAAGCTTTCTTT. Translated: CASSLAQGMNTEAFF.

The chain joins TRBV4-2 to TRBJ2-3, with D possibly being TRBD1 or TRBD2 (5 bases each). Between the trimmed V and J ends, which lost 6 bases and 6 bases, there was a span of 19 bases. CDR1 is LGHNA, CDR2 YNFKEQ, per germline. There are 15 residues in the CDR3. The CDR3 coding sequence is TGTGCCAGCAGTCTTGTGGGGGAGCTCGGGGATACGCAGTATTTT. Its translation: CASSLVGELGDTQYF.

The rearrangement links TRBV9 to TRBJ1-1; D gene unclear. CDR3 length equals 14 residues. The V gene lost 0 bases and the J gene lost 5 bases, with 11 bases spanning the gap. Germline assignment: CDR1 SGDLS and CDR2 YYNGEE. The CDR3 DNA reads TGTGCCAGCAGCGTAGCGTTGGGGAGGACTGAAGCTTTCTTT. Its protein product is CASSVALGRTEAFF.

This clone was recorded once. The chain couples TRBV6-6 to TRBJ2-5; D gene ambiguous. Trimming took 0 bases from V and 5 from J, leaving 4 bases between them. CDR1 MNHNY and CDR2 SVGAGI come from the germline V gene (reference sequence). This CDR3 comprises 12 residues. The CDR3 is CASSYSMETQYF. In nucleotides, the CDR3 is TGTGCCAGCAGTTACTCCATGGAGACCCAGTACTTC.

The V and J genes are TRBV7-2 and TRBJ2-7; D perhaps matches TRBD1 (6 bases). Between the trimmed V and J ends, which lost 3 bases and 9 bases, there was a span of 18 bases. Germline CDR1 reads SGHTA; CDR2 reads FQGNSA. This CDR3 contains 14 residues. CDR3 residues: CASSFPGDLRWQYF. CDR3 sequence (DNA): TGTGCCAGCAGCTTTCCAGGGGACCTCCGGTGGCAGTACTTC.

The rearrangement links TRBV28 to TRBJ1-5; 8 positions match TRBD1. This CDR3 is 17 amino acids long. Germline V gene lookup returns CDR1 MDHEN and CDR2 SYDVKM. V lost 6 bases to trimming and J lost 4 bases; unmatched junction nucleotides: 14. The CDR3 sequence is CASRLGGPGQANQPQHF. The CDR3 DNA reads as TGTGCCAGCAGGCTGGGGGGACCGGGACAGGCAAATCAGCCCCAGCATTTT.